This T cell receptor beta chain was obtained from a study of human T cells and chemical hapten exposure. About the research overall: Donors were sensitized with 2% DPC on the upper inner arm. The scalp of each patient received a weekly diphenylcyclopropenone dose for the full roughly 22-week study. Alopecia areata, totalis and universalis patients, mostly female, were included.

General study points: The number of TCRs over 1 in 1000 frequency stayed unchanged after DPC.

Time point noted: patch test 1, 2 weeks after DPC sensitization. The treatment: therapeutic diphenylcyclopropenone sensitization with weekly scalp DPC. This clonotype has a count of ten or more. Its antigen is not known. Trimming took 4 bases from V and 10 from J, leaving 5 bases between them. Germline lookup yields CDR1 DFQATT and CDR2 SNEGSKA (reference sequence). This CDR3 contains 9 residues. TCRdb re-derived calls from the RACE reads in MiXCR, one entry per CDR3 protein. The profile shows around 52,000 distinct CDR3 sequences, 7.5% to 10% of them singletons. J is TRBJ2-1 and V is TRBV20-1; D call uncertain. This receptor was identified in a woman aged 35 to 49 with alopecia areata. Some clones in this sample may be carry-over from other donors' samples. The source was whole blood, collected in connection with sensitization to the hapten diphenylcyclopropenone (DPC). The CDR3 DNA reads TGCAGTGCTATGGAGGAGCAGTTCTTC. Its protein product is CSAMEEQFF.